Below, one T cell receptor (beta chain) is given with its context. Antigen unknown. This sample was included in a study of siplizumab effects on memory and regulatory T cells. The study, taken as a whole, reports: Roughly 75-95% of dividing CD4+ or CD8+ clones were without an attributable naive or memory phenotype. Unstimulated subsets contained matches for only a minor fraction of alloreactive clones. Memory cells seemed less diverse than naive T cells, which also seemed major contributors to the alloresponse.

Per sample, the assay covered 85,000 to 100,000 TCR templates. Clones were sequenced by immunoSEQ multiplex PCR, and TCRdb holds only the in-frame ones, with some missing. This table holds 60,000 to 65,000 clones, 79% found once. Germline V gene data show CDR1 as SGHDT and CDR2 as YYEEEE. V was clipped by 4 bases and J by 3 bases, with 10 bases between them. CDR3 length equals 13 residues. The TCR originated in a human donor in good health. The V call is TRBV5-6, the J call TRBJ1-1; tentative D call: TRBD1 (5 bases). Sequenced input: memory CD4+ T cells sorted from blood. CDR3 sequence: CASSPLGDTEAFF. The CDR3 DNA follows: TGTGCCAGCAGCCCATTAGGGGACACTGAAGCTTTCTTT.